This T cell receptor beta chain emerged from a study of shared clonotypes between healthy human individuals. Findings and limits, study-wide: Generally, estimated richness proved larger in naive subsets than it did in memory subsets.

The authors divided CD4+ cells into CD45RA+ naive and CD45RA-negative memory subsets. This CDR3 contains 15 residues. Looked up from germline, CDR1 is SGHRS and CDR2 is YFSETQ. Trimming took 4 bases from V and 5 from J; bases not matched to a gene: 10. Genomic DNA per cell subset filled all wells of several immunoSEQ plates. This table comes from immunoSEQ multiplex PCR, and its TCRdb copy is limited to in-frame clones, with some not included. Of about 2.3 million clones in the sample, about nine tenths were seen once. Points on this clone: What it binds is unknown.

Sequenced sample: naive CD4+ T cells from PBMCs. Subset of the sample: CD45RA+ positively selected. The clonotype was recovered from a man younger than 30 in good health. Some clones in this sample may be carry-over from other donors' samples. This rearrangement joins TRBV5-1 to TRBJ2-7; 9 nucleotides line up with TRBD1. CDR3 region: CASSAGDRELHEQYF. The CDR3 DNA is TGCGCCAGCAGCGCCGGGGACAGGGAATTGCACGAGCAGTACTTC.